The T cell receptor (beta chain) under discussion was sequenced for a study of identical twins. Study results and caveats: Invariant MAIT and iNKT cells are populations that could partly confound zero-insertion analyses. Modelling approaches yielded underestimates of out-of-frame TCR alpha sharing between monozygotic twins.

TCRdb re-called the 5' RACE reads with MiXCR, one entry per CDR3 protein. The data show 650,000 to 750,000 distinct CDR3 sequences, with roughly 20% seen just once and approximately 4.3% held by the top ten. Details on this clonotype: Antigen unknown.

Trimming removed 5 bases at V and 1 base at J, with 11 bases between. The CDR3 length is 14 residues. CDR1 is SEHNR and CDR2 is FQNEAQ in the germline V gene (reference sequence). These records were also assigned to another study, of T cells expressing NK-cell markers. From that study: The dominant NKG2C+ clonotypes represented about 1.0-7.0% of CD8+ T cells in about six donors.

Sequenced input: PBMCs. This TCR was sampled from a woman aged 18 to 35 in good health. The J gene is TRBJ1-1, the V gene TRBV7-9; no firm D call. In nucleotides, the CDR3 is TGTGCCAGCAGCGTGTACAGACAGAACACTGAAGCTTTCTTT. Its protein product is CASSVYRQNTEAFF.